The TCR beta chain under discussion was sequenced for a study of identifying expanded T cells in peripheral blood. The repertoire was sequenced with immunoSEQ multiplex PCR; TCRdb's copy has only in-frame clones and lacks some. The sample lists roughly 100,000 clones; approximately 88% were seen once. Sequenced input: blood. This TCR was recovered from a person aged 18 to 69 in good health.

Here the CDR3 reads CASSPTGAVLITYEQYF. Here the CDR3 DNA reads TGCGCCAGCAGCCCTACGGGGGCAGTCCTCATCACCTACGAGCAGTACTTC. The chain joins TRBV4-3 to TRBJ2-7; D is perhaps TRBD1 or TRBD2 (6 bases each). Trimming stripped 4 bases from V and 2 bases from J, with 21 bases between. The CDR3 runs 17 residues. The germline V gene has CDR1 LGHNA and CDR2 YSLEER.